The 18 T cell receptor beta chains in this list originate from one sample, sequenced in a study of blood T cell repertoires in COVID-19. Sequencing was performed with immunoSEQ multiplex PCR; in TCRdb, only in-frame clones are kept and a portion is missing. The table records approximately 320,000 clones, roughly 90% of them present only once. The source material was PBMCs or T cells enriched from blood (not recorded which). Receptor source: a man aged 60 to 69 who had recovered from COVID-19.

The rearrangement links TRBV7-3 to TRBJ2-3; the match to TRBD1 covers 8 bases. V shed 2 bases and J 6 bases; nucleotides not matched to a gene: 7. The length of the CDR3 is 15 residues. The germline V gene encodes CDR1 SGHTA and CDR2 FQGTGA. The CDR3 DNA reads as TGTGCCAGCAGCTTAGGGCAGGGGGCCGTGGATACGCAGTATTTT. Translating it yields CASSLGQGAVDTQYF.

CDR3 DNA: TGTGCCAGCAGTTTGCAGGATATTCAGCCCCAGCATTTT. It is translated as CASSLQDIQPQHF. The chain recombines TRBV12-3 or TRBV12-4 with TRBJ1-5; D is uncertain. V lost 3 bases, J lost 6 bases, and 9 bases lay in between. The CDR3 is made up of 13 amino acids.

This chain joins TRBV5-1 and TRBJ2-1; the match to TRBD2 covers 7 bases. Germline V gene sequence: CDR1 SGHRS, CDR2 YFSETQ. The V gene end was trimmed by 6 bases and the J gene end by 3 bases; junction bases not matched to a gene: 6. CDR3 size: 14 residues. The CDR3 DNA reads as TGCGCCAGCACGGTCTCTAGCGGCTACAATGAGCAGTTCTTC. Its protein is CASTVSSGYNEQFF.

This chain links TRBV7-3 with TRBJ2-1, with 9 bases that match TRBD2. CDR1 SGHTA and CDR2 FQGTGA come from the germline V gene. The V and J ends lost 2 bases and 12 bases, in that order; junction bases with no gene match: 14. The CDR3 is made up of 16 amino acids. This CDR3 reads CASSLWGGSGSTPQFF. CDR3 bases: TGTGCCAGCAGCTTATGGGGGGGTAGCGGGAGCACTCCGCAGTTCTTC.

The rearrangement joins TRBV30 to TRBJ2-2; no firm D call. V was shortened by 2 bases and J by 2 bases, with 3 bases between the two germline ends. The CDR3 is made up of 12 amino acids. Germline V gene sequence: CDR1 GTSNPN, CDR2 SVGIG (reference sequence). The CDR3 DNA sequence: TGTGCCTGGAGTTTAAACACCGGGGAGCTGTTTTTT. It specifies CAWSLNTGELFF.

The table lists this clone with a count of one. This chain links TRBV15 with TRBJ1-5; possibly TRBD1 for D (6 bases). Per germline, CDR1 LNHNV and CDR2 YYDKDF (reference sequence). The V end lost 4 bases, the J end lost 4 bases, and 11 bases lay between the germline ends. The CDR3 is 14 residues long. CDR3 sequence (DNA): TGTGCCACCAGCATGGGACAACTGAATCAGCCCCAGCATTTT. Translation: CATSMGQLNQPQHF.

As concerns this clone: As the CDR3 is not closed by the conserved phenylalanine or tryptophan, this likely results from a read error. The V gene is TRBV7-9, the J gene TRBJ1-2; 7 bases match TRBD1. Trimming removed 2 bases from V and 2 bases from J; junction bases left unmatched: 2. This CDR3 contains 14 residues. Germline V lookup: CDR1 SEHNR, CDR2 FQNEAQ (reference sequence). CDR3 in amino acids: CASSLQGENYGYTL. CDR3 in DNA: TGTGCCAGCAGCTTACAGGGGGAGAACTATGGCTACACCCTC.

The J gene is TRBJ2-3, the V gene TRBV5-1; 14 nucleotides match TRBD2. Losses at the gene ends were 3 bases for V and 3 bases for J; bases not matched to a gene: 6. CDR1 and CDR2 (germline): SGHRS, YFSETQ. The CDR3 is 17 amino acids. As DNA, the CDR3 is TGCGCCAGCAGCTCAGGGACTAGCGGGAGTTTAACAGATACGCAGTATTTT. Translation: CASSSGTSGSLTDTQYF.

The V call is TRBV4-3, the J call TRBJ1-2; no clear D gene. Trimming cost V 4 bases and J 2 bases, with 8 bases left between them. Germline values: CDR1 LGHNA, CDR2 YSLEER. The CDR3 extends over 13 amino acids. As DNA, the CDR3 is TGCGCCAGCAGCCCTGGCTTGAACTATGGCTACACCTTC. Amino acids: CASSPGLNYGYTF.

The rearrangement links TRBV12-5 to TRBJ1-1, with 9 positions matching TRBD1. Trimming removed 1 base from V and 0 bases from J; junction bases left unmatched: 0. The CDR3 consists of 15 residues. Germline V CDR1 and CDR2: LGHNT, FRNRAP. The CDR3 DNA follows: TGTGCTAGTGGTTTGGGACAGGGGGTGAACACTGAAGCTTTCTTT. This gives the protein CASGLGQGVNTEAFF.

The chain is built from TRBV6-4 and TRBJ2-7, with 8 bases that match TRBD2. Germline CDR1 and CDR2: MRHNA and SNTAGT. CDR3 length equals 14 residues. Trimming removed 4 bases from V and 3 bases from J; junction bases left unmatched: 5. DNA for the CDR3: TGTGCCAGCAGTGTGGCGGGACTAGGCTACGAGCAGTACTTC. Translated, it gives CASSVAGLGYEQYF.

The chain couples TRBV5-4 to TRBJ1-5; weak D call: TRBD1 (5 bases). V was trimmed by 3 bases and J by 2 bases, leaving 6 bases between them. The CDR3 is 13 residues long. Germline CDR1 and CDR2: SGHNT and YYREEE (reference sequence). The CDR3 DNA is TGTGCCAGCAGCTGGGGGGGCAATCAGCCCCAGCATTTT. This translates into CASSWGGNQPQHF.

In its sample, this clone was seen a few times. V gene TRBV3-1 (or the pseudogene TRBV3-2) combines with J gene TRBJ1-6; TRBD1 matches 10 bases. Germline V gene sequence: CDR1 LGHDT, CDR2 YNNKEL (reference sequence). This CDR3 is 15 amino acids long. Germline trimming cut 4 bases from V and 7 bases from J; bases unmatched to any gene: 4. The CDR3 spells CASSRVTGGNSPLHF. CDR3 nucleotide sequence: TGTGCCAGCAGCCGTGTGACAGGGGGCAATTCACCCCTCCACTTT.

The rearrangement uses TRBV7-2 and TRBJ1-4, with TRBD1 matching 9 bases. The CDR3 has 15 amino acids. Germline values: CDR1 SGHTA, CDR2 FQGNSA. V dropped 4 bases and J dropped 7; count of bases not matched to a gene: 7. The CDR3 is CASSSQRDRVEKLFF. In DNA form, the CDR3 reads TGTGCCAGCAGCTCCCAACGGGACAGGGTTGAAAAACTGTTTTTT.

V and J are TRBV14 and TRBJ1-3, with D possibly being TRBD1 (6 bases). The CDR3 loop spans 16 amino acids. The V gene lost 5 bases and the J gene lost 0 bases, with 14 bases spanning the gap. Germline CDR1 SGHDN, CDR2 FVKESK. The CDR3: CASSSLATGSGNTIYF. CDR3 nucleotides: TGTGCCAGCAGCTCTTTGGCGACAGGCTCTGGAAACACCATATATTTT.

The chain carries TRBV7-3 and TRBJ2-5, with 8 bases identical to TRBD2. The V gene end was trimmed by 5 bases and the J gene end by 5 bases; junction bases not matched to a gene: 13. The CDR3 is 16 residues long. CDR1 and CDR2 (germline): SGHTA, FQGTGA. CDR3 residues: CASSPALRGARETQYF. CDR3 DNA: TGTGCCAGCAGCCCCGCCCTGCGGGGGGCGCGGGAGACCCAGTACTTC. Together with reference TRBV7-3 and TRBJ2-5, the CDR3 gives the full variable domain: GAGVSQTPSNKVTEKGKYVELRCDPISGHTALYWYRQSLGQGPEFLIYFQGTGAADDSGLPNDRFFAVRPEGSVSTLKIQRTERGDSAVYLCASSPALRGARETQYFGPGTRLLVL.

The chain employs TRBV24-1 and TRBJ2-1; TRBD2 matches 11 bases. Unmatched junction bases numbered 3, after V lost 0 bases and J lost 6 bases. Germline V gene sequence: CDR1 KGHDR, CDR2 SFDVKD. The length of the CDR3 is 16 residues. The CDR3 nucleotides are TGTGCCACCAGTGATTTGAGGCTAGCGGGAGGCAATGAGCAGTTCTTC. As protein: CATSDLRLAGGNEQFF.

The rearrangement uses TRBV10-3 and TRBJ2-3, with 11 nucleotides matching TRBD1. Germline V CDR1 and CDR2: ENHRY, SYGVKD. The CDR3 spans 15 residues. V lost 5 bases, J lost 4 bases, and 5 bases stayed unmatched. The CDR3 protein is CAISRTGGEADTQYF. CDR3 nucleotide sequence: TGTGCCATCAGTAGGACAGGGGGCGAGGCAGATACGCAGTATTTT.